This passage covers 16 T cell receptor beta chains from one sample sequenced in a study of blood T cell repertoires in COVID-19. Clones were sequenced by immunoSEQ multiplex PCR, and TCRdb holds only the in-frame ones, with some missing. The table lists 35,000 to 45,000 clones, 60% to 85% of them singletons. The material sequenced was peripheral blood. The source of these receptors is a man between 65 and 85 years old with acute or convalescent COVID-19.

The chain recombines TRBV6-2 or TRBV6-3 with TRBJ2-1, with D possibly being TRBD2 (5 bases). V was cut by 6 bases and J by 7 bases, with 13 bases left in between. The length of the CDR3 is 13 residues. Germline loops: CDR1 MNHEY, CDR2 SVGEGT. Here the CDR3 DNA reads TGTGCCAGCAGCCAATATCTAGCTAATGAGCAGTTCTTC. Its protein is CASSQYLANEQFF.

The rearrangement uses TRBV5-1 and TRBJ1-6; D is perhaps TRBD1 (5 bases). This CDR3 is 13 amino acids long. Germline V gene lookup returns CDR1 SGHRS and CDR2 YFSETQ. The V end was cut by 4 bases, the J end by 7 bases, with 9 bases between. CDR3 nucleotide sequence: TGCGCCAGCAGCATGGACATGAATTCACCCCTCCACTTT. This translates into CASSMDMNSPLHF.

The rearrangement links TRBV28 to TRBJ1-1; D remains ambiguous. In germline, CDR1 is MDHEN, CDR2 SYDVKM. The CDR3 is 14 amino acids. Here the CDR3 DNA reads TGTGTAGCGTCCGCGGTGAGTATGAACACTGAAGCTTTCTTT. This sequence encodes CVASAVSMNTEAFF. The whole variable domain, filled in from reference TRBV28 and TRBJ1-1, reads DVKVTQSSRYLVKRTGEKVFLECVQDMDHENMFWYRQDPGLGLRLIYFSYDVKMKEKGDIPEGYSVSREKKERFSLILESASTNQTSMYLCVASAVSMNTEAFFGQGTRLTVV.

The chain employs TRBV7-3 and TRBJ2-7, with 9 bases that match TRBD1. CDR1 and CDR2 from the germline V gene are SGHTA and FQGTGA. Trimming removed 3 bases from V and 6 bases from J; junction bases left unmatched: 3. The CDR3 is made up of 13 amino acids. CDR3: CASSFLTGGEQYF. The CDR3 DNA follows: TGTGCCAGCAGCTTCCTGACAGGGGGCGAGCAGTACTTC.

The CDR3 region is CASSKAWAGARTRTNTGELFF. For the CDR3, the DNA is TGTGCCAGCAGCAAAGCTTGGGCGGGGGCGAGGACCCGGACGAACACCGGGGAGCTGTTTTTT. The genes are TRBV21-1 and TRBJ2-2; the table names TRBD2, a call not compared with the DNA. TRBV21-1 has pseudogene status. This CDR3 has 21 amino acids.

The V call is TRBV19, the J call TRBJ1-6, with 9 positions matching TRBD1. V lost 7 bases and J lost 0; bases outside the gene matches: 16. Germline CDR1 is LNHDA and CDR2 is SQIVND (reference sequence). The CDR3 loop spans 20 amino acids. The CDR3: CASTGAGTGTLRSYNSPLHF. The CDR3 DNA follows: TGTGCCAGTACTGGAGCCGGGACAGGGACACTCCGCTCCTATAATTCACCCCTCCACTTT.

This clone was detected a few times. J is TRBJ1-1 and V is TRBV19; tentatively, D is TRBD1 (6 bases). Germline loops: CDR1 LNHDA, CDR2 SQIVND (reference sequence). The length of the CDR3 is 12 residues. V lost 7 bases and J 7 bases, leaving 13 bases between the germline ends. CDR3 residues: CASTPTGNEAFF. CDR3 sequence (DNA): TGTGCCAGTACCCCCACAGGGAATGAAGCTTTCTTT.

J is TRBJ2-3 and V is TRBV14; tentatively, D is TRBD1 (6 bases). Germline loops: CDR1 SGHDN, CDR2 FVKESK. Trimming removed 4 bases from V and 2 bases from J, with 19 bases in between. The CDR3 runs to 17 residues. The CDR3 loop reads CASSPFGAGVATDTQYF. The CDR3 DNA follows: TGTGCCAGCAGCCCGTTCGGGGCAGGGGTCGCCACAGATACGCAGTATTTT.

The chain carries TRBV27 and TRBJ1-4; no definite D call. The V gene lost 8 bases and the J gene lost 4 bases, with 14 bases spanning the gap. In germline, CDR1 is MNHEY, CDR2 SMNVEV (reference sequence). The CDR3 runs 14 residues. In DNA form, the CDR3 reads TGTGCCAGCTGTAGCTCCGCGGGTAATGAAAAACTGTTTTTT. This gives the protein CASCSSAGNEKLFF.

The chain couples TRBV24-1 to TRBJ2-3; D not certain. The CDR3 consists of 13 residues. Germline values: CDR1 KGHDR, CDR2 SFDVKD. The V end lost 0 bases, the J end lost 4 bases, and 4 bases lay between the germline ends. The CDR3 loop reads CATSDLQSDTQYF. In nucleotides, the CDR3 is TGTGCCACCAGTGATTTGCAGTCAGATACGCAGTATTTT.

The rearrangement uses TRBV11-2 and TRBJ2-7; a weak D match, TRBD2 (7 bases). Germline CDR1 is SGHAT and CDR2 is FQNNGV. Trimming shortened V by 5 bases and J by 4 bases, and 21 bases separated the two germline ends. The CDR3 covers 16 residues. The CDR3 bases are TGTGCCAGCAGCCCCCTGCGGGGGCAAACGGAATACGAGCAGTACTTC. Protein product: CASSPLRGQTEYEQYF.

The CDR3 is CSARGSGNTIYF. The CDR3 nucleotides are TGCAGCGCCAGGGGATCCGGAAACACCATATATTTT. This sequence joins TRBV29-1 and TRBJ1-3; possibly TRBD1 for D (6 bases). This CDR3 contains 12 residues. CDR1 SQVTM and CDR2 ANQGSEA come from the germline V gene. V was clipped by 7 bases and J by 4 bases, with 11 bases between them. The entire variable domain, with the rest obtained from reference TRBV29-1 and TRBJ1-3, is as follows: SAVISQKPSRDICQRGTSLTIQCQVDSQVTMMFWYRQQPGQSLTLIATANQGSEATYESGFVIDKFPISRPNLTFSTLTVSNMSPEDSSIYLCSARGSGNTIYFGEGSWLTVV.

This chain links TRBV6-5 with TRBJ1-5; 8 bases are shared with TRBD1. The CDR3 length is 13 residues. CDR1 MNHEY and CDR2 SVGAGI come from the germline V gene. The V gene end was trimmed by 11 bases and the J gene end by 6 bases; junction bases not matched to a gene: 9. The CDR3 sequence is CAVSGGVGQPQHF. The CDR3 nucleotides read TGTGCCGTCTCAGGGGGCGTGGGTCAGCCCCAGCATTTT.

The gene calls are TRBV28 and TRBJ1-2; TRBD1 might be the D (5 bases). V was trimmed by 10 bases and J by 8 bases, leaving 17 bases between them. There are 12 residues in the CDR3. Germline V gene sequence: CDR1 MDHEN, CDR2 SYDVKM. The chain's CDR3 is CATSLQGGGYTF. CDR3 sequence (DNA): TGTGCCACCTCCCTCCAGGGAGGGGGCTACACCTTC.

The chain uses TRBV29-1 and TRBJ2-5; D is perhaps TRBD1 (6 bases). This CDR3 region has 14 residues. V dropped 4 bases and J dropped 5 bases, with 17 bases sitting between them. The germline gives CDR1 SQVTM, CDR2 ANQGSEA. As DNA, the CDR3 is TGCAGCGTTGGGGAGCAACAGGGTCCGGAGACCCAGTACTTC. Amino acid sequence: CSVGEQQGPETQYF. Filled out from reference TRBV29-1 and TRBJ2-5, the complete variable domain reads SAVISQKPSRDICQRGTSLTIQCQVDSQVTMMFWYRQQPGQSLTLIATANQGSEATYESGFVIDKFPISRPNLTFSTLTVSNMSPEDSSIYLCSVGEQQGPETQYFGPGTRLLVL.

This rearrangement joins TRBV7-2 to TRBJ2-7; no reliable D call. This CDR3 contains 13 residues. Trimming took 5 bases from V and 3 from J, leaving 11 bases between them. Germline V CDR1 and CDR2: SGHTA, FQGNSA. CDR3 residues: CASSVLPGYEQYF. The CDR3 DNA is TGTGCCAGCAGCGTACTACCGGGCTACGAGCAGTACTTC.